This entry features one TCR beta chain sequence. This sample is drawn from a study of cytomegalovirus exposure and HLA in healthy donors. The table came from immunoSEQ multiplex PCR; TCRdb's copy has only in-frame clones and leaves some out. The table shows roughly 60,000 clones, with around 94% occurring only once. This CDR3 has 16 residues. Germline V gives CDR1 MDHEN, CDR2 SYDVKM. Trimming took 4 bases from V and 5 from J, leaving 20 bases between them. Sequencing was carried out using PBMCs. This chain links TRBV28 with TRBJ2-5, with D perhaps TRBD1 (6 bases). The sequence was obtained from a man aged 18 to 29 in good health and CMV-seronegative. The CDR3 sequence is CASSYRTALTEETQYF. The CDR3 DNA reads as TGTGCCAGCAGTTACAGGACAGCATTGACCGAGGAGACCCAGTACTTC.